This T cell receptor beta chain appears in the sequencing data of a study of patients and donors after allogeneic stem cell transplantation. The germline V gene encodes CDR1 LGHNA and CDR2 YNFKEQ. The CDR3 is 16 amino acids. Germline trimming cut 0 bases from V and 7 bases from J; bases unmatched to any gene: 6. TCRdb re-called the RT-PCR reads through MiXCR, storing one row per CDR3 protein. The top ten clones hold about 35% of a sample with over 150,000 distinct CDR3 sequences, 35% to 50% of them seen once. This receptor was taken from a human donor who was either an allogeneic HSCT recipient or a stem cell or donor lymphocyte infusion donor (not recorded which). It is not recorded whose cells these are; they may come from a transplant donor. Sequencing input: blood, either unsorted or a sorted T cell fraction (not recorded which). The rearrangement joins TRBV4-2 to TRBJ1-4, with TRBD1 matching over 9 bases. CDR3 sequence: CASSQDHGQGFEKLFF. CDR3 DNA sequence: TGTGCCAGCAGCCAAGATCATGGACAGGGGTTTGAAAAACTGTTTTTT.